The 16 T cell receptor beta chains presented below share a single source sample, sequenced in a study of blood T cell repertoires in COVID-19. Some clones are missing from TCRdb's copy, which holds only in-frame ones; the method was immunoSEQ multiplex PCR. The sample shows under 350,000 clones, around 87% of them seen only once. Sequencing used peripheral blood. Every receptor here comes from a man in his 70s with acute or convalescent COVID-19.

V is TRBV28 and J is TRBJ2-7; 8 bases fit TRBD1. Trimming took 8 bases from V and 4 from J; bases not matched to a gene: 4. This CDR3 comprises 12 residues. Germline CDR1 MDHEN, CDR2 SYDVKM. CDR3 in amino acids: CASLGQGYEQYF. DNA for the CDR3: TGTGCCAGCCTTGGACAGGGTTACGAGCAGTACTTC. The full variable domain, its missing parts supplied by reference TRBV28 and TRBJ2-7, is DVKVTQSSRYLVKRTGEKVFLECVQDMDHENMFWYRQDPGLGLRLIYFSYDVKMKEKGDIPEGYSVSREKKERFSLILESASTNQTSMYLCASLGQGYEQYFGPGTRLTVT.

This chain connects TRBV5-1 to TRBJ2-3, with D tentatively TRBD2 (6 bases). Germline CDR1 reads SGHRS; CDR2 reads YFSETQ. CDR3 length: 18 amino acids. Deletions cut 1 base from V and 5 bases from J, with 23 bases between. This CDR3 reads CASSLFGPGVIEGDTQYF. The CDR3 DNA sequence: TGCGCCAGCAGCTTGTTCGGCCCGGGGGTGATTGAGGGAGATACGCAGTATTTT. Combining the CDR3 with reference TRBV5-1 and TRBJ2-3 gives the whole variable domain KAGVTQTPRYLIKTRGQQVTLSCSPISGHRSVSWYQQTPGQGLQFLFEYFSETQRNKGNFPGRFSGRQFSNSRSEMNVSTLELGDSALYLCASSLFGPGVIEGDTQYFGPGTRLTVL.

A note on this clone: Other DNA sequences from this sample encode an identical CDR3 as well. The chain is built from TRBV7-9 and TRBJ1-1; D possibly corresponds to TRBD1 (6 bases). Germline V gene sequence: CDR1 SEHNR, CDR2 FQNEAQ (reference sequence). This CDR3 is 13 amino acids long. Trimming took off 5 bases at V and 2 bases at J, with 9 bases between the two ends. The CDR3 DNA is TGTGCCAGCAGCCTGACAGGCAACACTGAAGCTTTCTTT. Its translation is CASSLTGNTEAFF.

The V gene is TRBV9, the J gene TRBJ2-4; a weak D match, TRBD2 (6 bases). Germline loops: CDR1 SGDLS, CDR2 YYNGEE. Trimming shortened V by 4 bases and J by 8 bases, and 13 bases separated the two germline ends. This CDR3 comprises 13 residues. The chain's CDR3 is CASSPGGVDIQYF. In DNA, the CDR3 is TGTGCCAGCAGCCCAGGCGGGGTGGACATTCAGTACTTC.

This chain joins TRBV7-9 and TRBJ2-3, with 8 bases identical to TRBD2. V lost 6 bases to trimming and J lost 3 bases; unmatched junction nucleotides: 2. This CDR3 has 13 amino acids. Germline V gives CDR1 SEHNR, CDR2 FQNEAQ (reference sequence). CDR3 in DNA: TGTGCCAGCAGTGGCGGGGGGACAGATACGCAGTATTTT. This translates into CASSGGGTDTQYF.

Concerning this clone: The sample carries other DNA sequences with the same CDR3. The chain's CDR3 is CASSLGSGYEQYF. The CDR3 nucleotides are TGTGCCAGCAGCTTGGGTTCAGGGTACGAGCAGTACTTC. The rearrangement joins TRBV5-5 to TRBJ2-7; possible D gene TRBD1, 5 bases. Looked up from germline, CDR1 is SGHKS and CDR2 is YYEKEE (reference sequence). Deletions cut 0 bases from V and 4 bases from J, with 8 bases between. The CDR3 is made up of 13 amino acids.

The chain is built from TRBV7-9 and TRBJ2-3; D remains ambiguous. Deletions cut 11 bases from V and 6 bases from J, with 12 bases between. This CDR3 is built from 11 residues. Germline CDR1 and CDR2: SEHNR and FQNEAQ (reference sequence). The CDR3 region has the DNA TGTGCCCCCCGGGTTATCGATACGCAGTATTTT. Translation: CAPRVIDTQYF.

The chain recombines TRBV3-1 (or the pseudogene TRBV3-2) with TRBJ1-2; weak D call: TRBD1 (6 bases). The germline V gene encodes CDR1 LGHDT and CDR2 YNNKEL (reference sequence). The CDR3 sequence is 14 residues long. V was trimmed by 5 bases and J by 7 bases, leaving 17 bases between them. The CDR3 DNA reads TGTGCCAGCAGCTCACACAGGGTTGGGAGTGGCTACACCTTC. This gives the protein CASSSHRVGSGYTF.

The chain has TRBV29-1 and TRBJ1-1; TRBD1 might be the D (5 bases). Germline V gene sequence: CDR1 SQVTM, CDR2 ANQGSEA. V gave up 4 bases and J gave up 3 bases, with 15 bases separating them. The CDR3 is made up of 14 amino acids. This CDR3 is CSVGVAGRDTEAFF. The DNA of the CDR3 is TGCAGCGTTGGGGTAGCAGGGAGGGACACTGAAGCTTTCTTT.

In nucleotides, the CDR3 is TGCAGTGCTAGTGAATCACGGACTTCCGCAACCTACGAGCAGTACTTC. This translates into CSASESRTSATYEQYF. V gene TRBV20-1 combines with J gene TRBJ2-7, with D perhaps TRBD2 (5 bases). V lost 3 bases, J lost 2 bases, and 20 bases lay in between. Germline CDR1 DFQATT, CDR2 SNEGSKA (reference sequence). This CDR3 is 16 amino acids long.

This chain uses TRBV7-9 with TRBJ1-1; a possible D gene is TRBD1 (6 bases). V was trimmed by 4 bases and J by 0 bases, leaving 12 bases between them. The CDR3 covers 15 residues. CDR1 and CDR2 from the germline V gene are SEHNR and FQNEAQ (reference sequence). The CDR3 nucleotides are TGTGCCAGCAGCTCTCCCGGGACACTGAACACTGAAGCTTTCTTT. It yields the protein CASSSPGTLNTEAFF.

The chain couples TRBV10-3 to TRBJ1-2, with TRBD1 matching over 10 bases. V dropped 4 bases and J dropped 2; count of bases not matched to a gene: 1. Germline CDR1 is ENHRY and CDR2 is SYGVKD. This CDR3 has 14 residues. The CDR3 DNA follows: TGTGCCATCAGTGTGGACAGGGGGAACTATGGCTACACCTTC. Protein sequence: CAISVDRGNYGYTF.

The J gene is TRBJ2-2, the V gene TRBV11-2; the D is unclear. This CDR3 region has 16 residues. Germline V gene lookup returns CDR1 SGHAT and CDR2 FQNNGV. Trimming removed 0 bases at V and 6 bases at J, with 14 bases between. The chain's CDR3 is CASSLEPFLSPGELFF. CDR3 in DNA: TGTGCCAGCAGCTTAGAACCCTTCCTTAGCCCCGGGGAGCTGTTTTTT.

This clone has just one count. V gene TRBV2 combines with J gene TRBJ1-6; 7 bases are shared with TRBD1. CDR1 SNHLY and CDR2 FYNNEI come from the germline V gene. The CDR3 is 17 amino acids. Trimming took 6 bases from V and 0 from J; bases not matched to a gene: 8. CDR3 sequence (DNA): TGTGCCAGCAGGTCCGGGACAGCGAGCTCCTATAATTCACCCCTCCACTTT. This sequence encodes CASRSGTASSYNSPLHF. Complete variable domain (other parts from reference TRBV2 and TRBJ1-6): EPEVTQTPSHQVTQMGQEVILRCVPISNHLYFYWYRQILGQKVEFLVSFYNNEISEKSEIFDDQFSVERPDGSNFTLKIRSTKLEDSAMYFCASRSGTASSYNSPLHFGNGTRLTVT.

The chain is built from TRBV9 and TRBJ2-3; no clear D. Germline values: CDR1 SGDLS, CDR2 YYNGEE. V was pared by 4 bases and J by 5 bases, with 14 bases between. The CDR3 is 14 amino acids. CDR3 region: CASSPRILGDTQYF. CDR3 nucleotide sequence: TGTGCCAGCAGCCCTCGCATCCTCGGAGATACGCAGTATTTT.

The chain combines TRBV7-2 with TRBJ2-1; 9 positions agree with TRBD1. The CDR3 contains 15 residues. CDR1 is SGHTA, CDR2 FQGNSA, per germline. J gave up 6 bases and V 3 bases, and 6 bases lay outside the gene matches. This CDR3 reads CASSFGTGNFNEQFF. The CDR3 nucleotides read TGTGCCAGCAGCTTTGGGACAGGGAACTTCAATGAGCAGTTCTTC.